The present TCR beta chain was sequenced within a study of T-cell memory formation after mild COVID-19. In the study overall: TCR clusters largely stayed donor specific. Study results and limitations: There were some responding clones in pre-infection memory, which suggested that cross-reactive memory had joined. Contracting clones, day 15 to 85, had balanced CD4/CD8, and later expanders favored CD4+.

V lost 7 bases to trimming and J lost 0 bases, with 13 bases between them. Germline CDR1 is MNHEY and CDR2 is SMNVEV (reference sequence). The CDR3 extends over 15 amino acids. Remarks on this clonotype: Its antigen is currently unknown.

5'RACE, which relied on constant-segment primers, yielded TCR alpha and TCR beta cDNA libraries carrying sample barcodes and UMIs. From the 5' RACE reads, TCRdb called clonotypes with MiXCR, one entry per CDR3 protein. The sample records fewer than 400,000 distinct CDR3 sequences, roughly 13% being singletons. The sequenced sample consisted of PBMCs or a T cell subset sorted from them (not recorded which). The chain links TRBV27 to TRBJ2-1, with D tentatively TRBD1 or TRBD2 (6 bases each). The sequence came from a young man who had mild COVID-19 (a few samples of this study predate the infection). Cell type and time point are not known. For the CDR3, the DNA is TGTGCCAGCACCCCGGAGGGGGGCTCCTACAATGAGCAGTTCTTC. Translation gives CASTPEGGSYNEQFF.